The following is a T cell receptor (beta chain) sequence with its context. Antigen: not known. The data derive from a study of tissue T cells after allogeneic stem cell transplantation. Study findings and constraints: Across patients, clones rarely overlapped, yet motif clusters were shared tissue-specifically. Anatomically similar tissues had similar TCR repertoires within each patient. This small cohort was clinically heterogeneous, and sampling depth was a limitation. The study did not identify alloreactive or antigen-specific tissue TCRs, and some clones might be persisting host cells.

This CDR3 spans 13 amino acids. With 1 base removed from V and 9 bases from J, the gap between germline ends came to 10 bases. The V gene's germline CDR1 is SEHNR and CDR2 FQNEAQ (reference sequence). TCRdb keeps only in-frame clones here, not all; method: immunoSEQ multiplex PCR. The sample records about 6,000 clones, around two thirds being singletons. This sequence was found in a woman aged 18 to 49 with breast cancer. This sequence joins TRBV7-9 and TRBJ2-1; D might be TRBD2 (5 bases). Specimen: duodenum tissue, collected at autopsy. The CDR3 region is CASSLEESGEQFF. The CDR3 DNA reads TGTGCCAGCAGCTTAGAGGAAAGCGGTGAGCAGTTCTTC.